The 18 T cell receptor beta chains in this list originate from one sample, sequenced in a study of blood T cell repertoires in COVID-19. Some clones are missing from TCRdb's copy, which holds only in-frame ones; the method was immunoSEQ multiplex PCR. The table has approximately 280,000 clones, approximately 85% seen once; the top ten hold roughly 4.6%. Sequencing input: peripheral blood. Receptors originate from a man aged 45-60 years with active or convalescent COVID-19.

The rearrangement links TRBV7-3 to TRBJ2-1; 12 bases are shared with TRBD2. This CDR3 comprises 16 residues. The trim removed 0 bases at V and 6 bases at J, leaving 3 bases unmatched. Germline values: CDR1 SGHTA, CDR2 FQGTGA. The DNA of the CDR3 is TGTGCCAGCAGCTTAACCCGACTAGCGGGAGTCAATGAGCAGTTCTTC. Its translation: CASSLTRLAGVNEQFF.

The chain uses TRBV3-1 (or the pseudogene TRBV3-2) and TRBJ2-1; 10 bases agree with TRBD2. The V gene end was trimmed by 2 bases and the J gene end by 8 bases; junction bases not matched to a gene: 9. The CDR3 sequence is 16 residues long. Germline lookup yields CDR1 LGHDT and CDR2 YNNKEL (reference sequence). CDR3 protein: CASSQFGAGGFYEQFF. The CDR3, as DNA: TGTGCCAGCAGCCAATTTGGAGCGGGAGGGTTCTATGAGCAGTTCTTC.

The chain carries TRBV4-1 and TRBJ2-2, with 8 bases aligning to TRBD1. The junction had 5 bases not matched to a gene; V was cut back by 1 base and J by 7 bases. The CDR3 is 15 amino acids. Per the germline V gene, CDR1 is MGHRA and CDR2 is YSYEKL. The CDR3, as DNA: TGCGCCAGCAGCCAAGGACAGGGGCTAGTCGGGGAGCTGTTTTTT. It encodes CASSQGQGLVGELFF.

The CDR3 nucleotides read TGTGCCAGCAGTTATGGGGACAGCGAAATCAATCAGCCCCAGCATTTT. It specifies CASSYGDSEINQPQHF. V and J are TRBV6-2 or TRBV6-3 and TRBJ1-5; TRBD1 matches 7 bases. The CDR3 runs 16 residues. Germline values: CDR1 MNHEY, CDR2 SVGEGT. The J segment lost 3 bases and the V segment lost 3 bases, leaving 8 bases of the junction unmatched.

V is TRBV19 and J is TRBJ1-5, with 9 bases aligning to TRBD1. V lost 4 bases, J lost 4 bases, and 5 bases stayed unmatched. Germline V gene lookup returns CDR1 LNHDA and CDR2 SQIVND (reference sequence). This CDR3 is built from 15 residues. CDR3 DNA: TGTGCCAGTAGTACCCCGGACAGGGGTAATCAGCCCCAGCATTTT. Its protein is CASSTPDRGNQPQHF.

The chain carries TRBV3-1 (or the pseudogene TRBV3-2) and TRBJ1-1; D is undetermined. V lost 5 bases and J 4 bases, leaving 5 bases between the germline ends. The germline V gene encodes CDR1 LGHDT and CDR2 YNNKEL (reference sequence). The CDR3 runs to 11 residues. The CDR3 sequence: CASSDITEAFF. The CDR3 nucleotides are TGTGCCAGCAGCGACATCACTGAAGCTTTCTTT.

The CDR3 DNA is TGTGCCTGGAGTGTACAGGGGGCCACTGAAGCTTTCTTT. It is translated as CAWSVQGATEAFF. The genes are TRBV30 and TRBJ1-1; 9 bases are shared with TRBD1. Per the germline V gene, CDR1 is GTSNPN and CDR2 is SVGIG (reference sequence). This CDR3 has 13 residues. V lost 0 bases, J lost 4 bases, and 0 bases stayed unmatched.

The V and J genes are TRBV4-1 and TRBJ2-1, with D unresolved. This CDR3 has 15 residues. V gave up 0 bases and J gave up 1 base, with 7 bases separating them. Germline-derived CDR1 and CDR2 are MGHRA and YSYEKL. CDR3 DNA sequence: TGCGCCAGCAGCCAAGAAGAAGAGTCCTACAATGAGCAGTTCTTC. Protein product: CASSQEEESYNEQFF.

The CDR3 spells CASSQSQDRSNYGYTF. CDR3 DNA: TGTGCCAGCAGCCAATCCCAAGACAGGTCTAACTATGGCTACACCTTC. The rearrangement uses TRBV5-4 and TRBJ1-2, with D possibly TRBD1 on 6 matching bases. The CDR3 is made up of 16 amino acids. V lost 4 bases, J lost 0 bases, and 16 bases lay in between. Germline CDR1 SGHNT, CDR2 YYREEE (reference sequence).

The V gene is TRBV4-3, the J gene TRBJ2-3, with 7 bases aligning to TRBD2. CDR1 is LGHNA and CDR2 is YSLEER in the germline V gene. This CDR3 comprises 17 residues. The J segment lost 2 bases and the V segment lost 1 base, leaving 9 bases of the junction unmatched. CDR3 residues: CASSQAYSSGVTDTQYF. Here the CDR3 DNA reads TGCGCCAGCAGCCAAGCCTACTCCAGCGGGGTCACAGATACGCAGTATTTT.

This clone was seen a few times. The J gene is TRBJ1-5, the V gene TRBV28; no definite D call. The CDR3 runs 15 residues. The V gene lost 3 bases and the J gene lost 3 bases, with 12 bases spanning the gap. Germline CDR1 and CDR2: MDHEN and SYDVKM. The CDR3 loop reads CASSFEGSTNQPQHF. The DNA for the CDR3 is TGTGCCAGCAGTTTTGAGGGCAGTACCAATCAGCCCCAGCATTTT.

The rearrangement links TRBV6-1 to TRBJ1-5; maybe TRBD1 (6 bases). The germline gives CDR1 MNHNS, CDR2 SASEGT. The V and J ends lost 2 bases and 4 bases respectively, with 12 bases between them. The CDR3 is 15 amino acids. CDR3 bases: TGTGCCAGCAGTGAATGGACAGTACCTAATCAGCCCCAGCATTTT. Protein product: CASSEWTVPNQPQHF.

The V and J genes are TRBV6-4 and TRBJ1-1, with a possible D match to TRBD1 (5 bases). Per germline, CDR1 MRHNA and CDR2 SNTAGT. V was cut by 5 bases and J by 0 bases, with 16 bases left in between. The CDR3 covers 16 residues. This chain's CDR3 is CASSRHWDLLNTEAFF. For the CDR3, the DNA is TGTGCCAGCAGTAGGCATTGGGACTTACTGAACACTGAAGCTTTCTTT.

The chain couples TRBV7-2 to TRBJ2-1; TRBD2 agrees at 10 bases. The CDR3 runs 16 residues. Losses at the gene ends were 1 base for V and 9 bases for J; bases not matched to a gene: 9. Looked up from germline, CDR1 is SGHTA and CDR2 is FQGNSA. CDR3 sequence (DNA): TGTGCCAGCAGCTTAGAAGGCCCGGGACTAGCGCTTGAGCAGTTCTTC. This sequence encodes CASSLEGPGLALEQFF.

The chain is built from TRBV2 and TRBJ2-3, with TRBD2 identical over 7 bases. After removal of 7 bases from V and 8 bases from J, the junction contained 3 bases not matched to a gene. The germline V gene has CDR1 SNHLY and CDR2 FYNNEI. The CDR3 is 11 residues long. The CDR3: CASKSGVTQYF. Here the CDR3 DNA reads TGTGCCAGCAAGAGCGGGGTTACGCAGTATTTT.

In regard to this clone: Other DNA sequences within the sample encode an identical CDR3. The chain couples TRBV6-6 to TRBJ2-7; 12 bases line up with TRBD2. With V trimmed by 6 bases and J by 7 bases, 10 bases remained unmatched. The CDR3 runs to 15 residues. CDR1 MNHNY and CDR2 SVGAGI come from the germline V gene (reference sequence). The CDR3 region is CASRALAGGPVEQYF. The CDR3 DNA reads as TGTGCCAGCAGGGCCCTAGCGGGAGGGCCGGTAGAGCAGTACTTC.

The gene calls are TRBV28 and TRBJ2-1, with 16 bases fitting TRBD2. With 1 base clipped from V and 8 bases from J, the junction kept 2 bases outside the gene matches. The CDR3 is 16 amino acids. Germline CDR1 is MDHEN and CDR2 is SYDVKM. The CDR3, as DNA: TGTGCCAGCAGTTTATCCGGGACTAGCGGGAGGGATGAGCAGTTCTTC. Protein product: CASSLSGTSGRDEQFF.

This clone was detected a few times. CDR3 region: CASSLQGTNSPLHF. The CDR3 DNA sequence: TGTGCCAGCAGCTTACAGGGGACAAATTCACCCCTCCACTTT. The gene calls are TRBV5-4 and TRBJ1-6, with 7 bases identical to TRBD1. The V and J ends lost 2 bases and 7 bases, in that order; junction bases with no gene match: 3. The CDR3 sequence is 14 residues long. Germline lookup yields CDR1 SGHNT and CDR2 YYREEE (reference sequence).